The clone carrying this T cell receptor beta chain was picked up many times. The data are from a study of T cell repertoires in cytomegalovirus infection. TCRdb ran MiXCR on the reads and lists one entry per CDR3 protein. The sample lists some 220,000 distinct CDR3 sequences, 9% to 15% seen once, with 1.5% to 2% in the top ten. The specimen was PBMCs. This sequence was found in a human donor in good health (CMV status not recorded). Some clones in this sample may be carry-over from other donors' samples.

The CDR3 loop reads CASRGTSGMEQYF. As DNA, the CDR3 is TGTGCCAGCAGGGGGACTAGCGGGATGGAGCAGTACTTC. This chain connects TRBV6-2 or TRBV6-3 to TRBJ2-7, with TRBD2 matching over 13 bases. The CDR3 contains 13 residues. Losses at the gene ends were 6 bases for V and 7 bases for J; bases not matched to a gene: 3. From germline, CDR1 is MNHEY and CDR2 SVGEGT.